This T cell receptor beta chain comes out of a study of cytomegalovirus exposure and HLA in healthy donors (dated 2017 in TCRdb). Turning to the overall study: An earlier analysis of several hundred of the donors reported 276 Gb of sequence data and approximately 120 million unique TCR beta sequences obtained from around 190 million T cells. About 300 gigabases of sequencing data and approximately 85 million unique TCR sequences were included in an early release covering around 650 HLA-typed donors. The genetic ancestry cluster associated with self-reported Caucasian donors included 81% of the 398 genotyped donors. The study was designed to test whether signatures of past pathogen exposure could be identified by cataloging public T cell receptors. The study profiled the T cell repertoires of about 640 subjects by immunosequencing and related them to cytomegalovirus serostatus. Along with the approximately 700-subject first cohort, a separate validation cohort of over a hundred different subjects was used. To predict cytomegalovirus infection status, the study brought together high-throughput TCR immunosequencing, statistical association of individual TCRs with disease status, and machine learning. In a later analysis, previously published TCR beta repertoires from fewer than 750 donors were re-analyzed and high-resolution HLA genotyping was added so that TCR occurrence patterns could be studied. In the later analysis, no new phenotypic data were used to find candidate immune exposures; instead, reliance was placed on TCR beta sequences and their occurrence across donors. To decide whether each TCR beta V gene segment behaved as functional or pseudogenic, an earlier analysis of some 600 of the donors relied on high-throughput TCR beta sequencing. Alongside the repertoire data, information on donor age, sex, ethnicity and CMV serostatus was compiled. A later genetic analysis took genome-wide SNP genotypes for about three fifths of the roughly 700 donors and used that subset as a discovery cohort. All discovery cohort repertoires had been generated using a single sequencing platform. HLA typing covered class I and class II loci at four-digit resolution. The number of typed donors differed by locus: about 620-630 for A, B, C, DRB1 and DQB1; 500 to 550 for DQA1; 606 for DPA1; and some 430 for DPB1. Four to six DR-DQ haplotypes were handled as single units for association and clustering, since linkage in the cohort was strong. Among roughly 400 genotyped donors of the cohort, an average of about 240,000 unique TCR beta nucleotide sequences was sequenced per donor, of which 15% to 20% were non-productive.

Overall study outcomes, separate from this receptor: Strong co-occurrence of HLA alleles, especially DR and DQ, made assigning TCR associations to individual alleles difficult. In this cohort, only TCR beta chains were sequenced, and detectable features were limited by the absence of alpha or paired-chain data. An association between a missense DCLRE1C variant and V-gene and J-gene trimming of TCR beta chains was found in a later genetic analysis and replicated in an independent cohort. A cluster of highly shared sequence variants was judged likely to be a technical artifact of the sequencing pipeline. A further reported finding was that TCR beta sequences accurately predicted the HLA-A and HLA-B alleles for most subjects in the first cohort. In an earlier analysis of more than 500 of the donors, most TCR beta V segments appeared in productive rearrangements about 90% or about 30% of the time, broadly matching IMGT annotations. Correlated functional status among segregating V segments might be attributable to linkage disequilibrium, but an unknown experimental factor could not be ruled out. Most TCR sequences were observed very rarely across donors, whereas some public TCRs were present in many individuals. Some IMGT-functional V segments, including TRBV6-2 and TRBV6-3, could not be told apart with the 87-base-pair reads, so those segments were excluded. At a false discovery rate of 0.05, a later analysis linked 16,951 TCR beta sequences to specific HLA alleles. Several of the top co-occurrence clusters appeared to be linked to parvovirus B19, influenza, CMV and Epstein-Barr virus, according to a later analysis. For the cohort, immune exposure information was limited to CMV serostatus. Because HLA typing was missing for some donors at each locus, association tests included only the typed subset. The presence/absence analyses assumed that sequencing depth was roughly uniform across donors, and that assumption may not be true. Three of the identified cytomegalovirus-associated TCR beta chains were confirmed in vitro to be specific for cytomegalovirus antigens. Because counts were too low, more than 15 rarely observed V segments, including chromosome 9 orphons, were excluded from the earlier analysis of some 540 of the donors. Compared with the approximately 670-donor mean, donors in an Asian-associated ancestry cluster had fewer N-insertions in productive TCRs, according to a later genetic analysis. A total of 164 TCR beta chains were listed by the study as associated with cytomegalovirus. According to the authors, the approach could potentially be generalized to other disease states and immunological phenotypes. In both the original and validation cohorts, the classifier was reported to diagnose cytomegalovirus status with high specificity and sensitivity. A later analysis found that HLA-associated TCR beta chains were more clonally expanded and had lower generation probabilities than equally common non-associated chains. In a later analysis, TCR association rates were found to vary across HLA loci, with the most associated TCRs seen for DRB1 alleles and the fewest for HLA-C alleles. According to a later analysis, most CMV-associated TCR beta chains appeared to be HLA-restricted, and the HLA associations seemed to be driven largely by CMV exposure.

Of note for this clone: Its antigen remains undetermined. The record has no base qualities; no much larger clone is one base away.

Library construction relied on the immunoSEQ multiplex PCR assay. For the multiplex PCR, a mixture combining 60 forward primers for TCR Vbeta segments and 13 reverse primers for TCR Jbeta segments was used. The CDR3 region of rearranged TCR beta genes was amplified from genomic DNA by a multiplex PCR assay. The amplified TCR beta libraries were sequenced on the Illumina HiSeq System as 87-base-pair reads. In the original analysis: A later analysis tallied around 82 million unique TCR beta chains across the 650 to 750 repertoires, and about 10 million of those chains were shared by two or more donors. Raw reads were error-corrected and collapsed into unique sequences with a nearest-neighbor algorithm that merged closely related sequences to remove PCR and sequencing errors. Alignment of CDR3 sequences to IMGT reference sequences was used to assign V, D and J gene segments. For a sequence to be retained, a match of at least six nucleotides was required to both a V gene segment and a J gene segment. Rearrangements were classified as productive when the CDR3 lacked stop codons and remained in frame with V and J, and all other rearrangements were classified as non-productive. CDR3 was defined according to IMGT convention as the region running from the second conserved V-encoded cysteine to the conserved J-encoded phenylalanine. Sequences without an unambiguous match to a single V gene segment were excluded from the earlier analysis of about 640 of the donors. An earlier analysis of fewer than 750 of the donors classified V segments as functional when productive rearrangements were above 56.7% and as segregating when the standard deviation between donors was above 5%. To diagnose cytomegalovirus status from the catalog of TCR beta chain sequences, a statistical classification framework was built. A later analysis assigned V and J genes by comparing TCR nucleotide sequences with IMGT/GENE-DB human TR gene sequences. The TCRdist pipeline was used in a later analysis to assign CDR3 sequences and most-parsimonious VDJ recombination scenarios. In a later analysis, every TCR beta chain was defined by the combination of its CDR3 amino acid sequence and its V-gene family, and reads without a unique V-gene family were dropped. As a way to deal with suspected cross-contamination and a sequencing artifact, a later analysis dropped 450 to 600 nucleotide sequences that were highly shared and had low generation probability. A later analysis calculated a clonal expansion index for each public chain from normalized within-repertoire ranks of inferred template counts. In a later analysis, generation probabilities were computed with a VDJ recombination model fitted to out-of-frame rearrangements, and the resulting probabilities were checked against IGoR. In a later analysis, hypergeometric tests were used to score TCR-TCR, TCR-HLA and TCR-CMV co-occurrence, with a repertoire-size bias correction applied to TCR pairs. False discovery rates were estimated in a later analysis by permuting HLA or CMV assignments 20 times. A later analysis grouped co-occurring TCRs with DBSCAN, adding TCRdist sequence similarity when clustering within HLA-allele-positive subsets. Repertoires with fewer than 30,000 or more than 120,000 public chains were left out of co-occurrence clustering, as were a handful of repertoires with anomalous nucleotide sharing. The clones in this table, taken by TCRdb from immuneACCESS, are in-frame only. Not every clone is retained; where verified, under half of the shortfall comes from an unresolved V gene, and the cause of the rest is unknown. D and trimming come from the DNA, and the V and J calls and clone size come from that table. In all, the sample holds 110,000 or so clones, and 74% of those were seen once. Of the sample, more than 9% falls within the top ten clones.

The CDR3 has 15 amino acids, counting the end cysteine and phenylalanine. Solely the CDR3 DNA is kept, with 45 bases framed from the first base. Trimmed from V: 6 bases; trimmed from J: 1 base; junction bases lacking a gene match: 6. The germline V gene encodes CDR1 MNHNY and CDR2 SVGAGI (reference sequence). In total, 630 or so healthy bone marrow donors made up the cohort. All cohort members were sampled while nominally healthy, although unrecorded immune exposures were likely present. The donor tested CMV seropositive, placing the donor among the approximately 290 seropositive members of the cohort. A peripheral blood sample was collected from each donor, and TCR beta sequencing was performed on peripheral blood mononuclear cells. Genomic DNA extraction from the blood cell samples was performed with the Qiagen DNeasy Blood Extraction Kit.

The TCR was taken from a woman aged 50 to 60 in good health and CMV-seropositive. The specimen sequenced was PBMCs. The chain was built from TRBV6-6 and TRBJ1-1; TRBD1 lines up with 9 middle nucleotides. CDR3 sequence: CASRGGTGKNTEAFF. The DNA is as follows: TGTGCCAGCAGGGGGGGGACAGGGAAGAACACTGAAGCTTTCTTT.